A single TCR beta chain is shown here with its context. Its cognate antigen is unknown. These data originate in a study of radiotherapy plus CTLA-4 blockade in lung cancer. Study in general: Objective responses arose in approximately 20% of patients, and 25% to 35% experienced disease control. General study results and limits: TCR clones of tumor origin grew in blood after radiotherapy plus ipilimumab.

The assay was immunoSEQ multiplex PCR, and TCRdb's table has in-frame clones only and misses some. The sample lists about 40,000 clones, 70% to 90% occurring once. This clonotype was obtained from a human donor with non-small cell lung cancer whose response to radiotherapy plus ipilimumab could not be evaluated. Sequenced material: peripheral blood, taken from a patient treated with radiotherapy plus ipilimumab.

The CDR3 here is CASSQGSLNEQFF. The DNA of the CDR3 is TGCGCCAGCAGCCAAGGAAGTCTAAATGAGCAGTTCTTC. The J gene is TRBJ2-1, the V gene TRBV4-1; D call uncertain. Germline V gene sequence: CDR1 MGHRA, CDR2 YSYEKL. The V and J ends lost 1 base and 7 bases respectively, with 8 bases between them. The CDR3 extends over 13 amino acids.